This TCR beta chain was found in a study of human CD8 memory T cell subsets. The PBMC came from buffy coats of healthy donors. Researchers made TCR beta libraries via UMI-labeled 5' RACE. TCRdb re-called the 5' RACE reads, yielding one record per CDR3 amino acid sequence without DNA. Recorded for this sample: approximately 6,700 distinct CDR3 sequences. The source of this sequence is a human donor in good health. The material sequenced was CD8+ T cells from PBMCs.

CDR3 protein: CASNNRDREPYTF. The chain is built from TRBV12-3 or TRBV12-4 and TRBJ1-2; the TCRdb D gene call, TRBD1, has no DNA to confirm it. This CDR3 has 13 amino acids.